The source of this T cell receptor beta chain is a study of T cell responses to AZD1222 COVID-19 vaccine (TCRdb year 2021). Regarding the research as a whole: AZD1222 recipients given second doses at about 4 weeks or at about 12 weeks were pooled, since spike-specific TCR depth and breadth were not found to differ between the two schedules. Trial participants were enrolled by age into subgroups of 18-55, 56-69 and 70-plus years, and 148, 28 and 57 TCR-sequenced participants, respectively, were included in these subgroups. TCR sequencing was performed for 230 to 250 trial participants, of whom about 200 were given two doses of AZD1222 and 26 were given two doses of MenACWY control vaccine. Overall study outcomes, separate from this receptor: Most participants were white British and females outnumbered males, and the authors suggested that clonal diversity may have been underestimated. The 56-69-year group was small, and its depth increase did not reach significance, likely because of low power. After two AZD1222 doses, spike-specific TCR breadth and depth were significantly higher than at day 0 and than in MenACWY recipients. Because no day 14 peak-response samples were available, repertoires were characterized only after the peak T cell response. Conclusions about previously exposed vaccinees are limited, since just a handful of AZD1222 recipients were seropositive for SARS-CoV-2 at baseline. CD4 TCRs associated with the vaccine covered the entire spike protein, and the dominant responses were in regions 160-218 and 743-854. Reportedly, close to half of the unique spike-specific TCRs recognized epitopes lying outside the regions that are mutated in the B.1.351 and B.1.1.7 variants.

In regard to this clone: This receptor's antigen is unknown. Nothing much larger sits one base from this clone, and base qualities are not available.

The CDR3 regions of human TCRbeta chains were subjected to immunosequencing. Concerning the study's data processing: Repertoire TCRs were matched against a reference library of SARS-CoV-2-specific TCRs generated with the MIRA antigen-specificity platform. Breadth was defined as the fraction of unique TCRs that were SARS-CoV-2-associated, and depth was defined as the fraction of total T cells that were SARS-CoV-2-associated. Using the MIRA data, each spike-specific TCR was assigned both to the spike region to which the TCR was reactive and to a CD4 or CD8 class. Log10-transformed breadth and depth values were compared by one-way ANOVA with Sidak's multiple comparisons tests. Sourced from immuneACCESS, this table was stored by TCRdb with only in-frame sequences that have V and J called. A share of the clones is absent; for the studies checked, an unresolved V gene accounts for under half, and the remainder has no known explanation. D and trimming were read from the DNA, whereas the V and J calls and clone size are those reported in that table. The sample records 150,000 or so clones, roughly nine tenths of which are singletons. The ten largest make up more than 1.2% of the sample.

The time point label corresponds to: baseline before first vaccination. The vaccinee samples were drawn from two UK trials, COV001 and COV002, one of which was a single-blind randomized controlled phase 2/3 trial testing AZD1222 (ChAdOx1 nCoV-19) in healthy adults. For TCRbeta chain sequencing, PBMC samples from trial participants were taken at day 0 and at day 28 after the second dose. Taken from the germline V gene (reference sequence), the CDR1 and CDR2 loops are LNHDA and SQIVND. The CDR3 holds 14 amino acids from the cysteine to the phenylalanine. CDR3 DNA only is kept here, 42 bases in frame from base 1. Trimming costs V 7 bases and J 5 bases, and their ends lie 15 bases apart.

The chain is made from TRBV19 and TRBJ1-5, and TRBD1 may be the D gene, going by 6 matching bases. Here the sequenced sample was peripheral blood, taken on day 0 of AZD1222 vaccination. The receptor was derived from an adult in good health. The DNA sequence is given as TGTGCCAGTACCCCTGGGGGGGGCTATCAGCCCCAGCATTTT. Its translation reads: CASTPGGGYQPQHF. With the rest looked up from the reference TRBV19 and TRBJ1-5 genes rather than sequenced, the full variable domain is DGGITQSPKYLFRKEGQNVTLSCEQNLNHDAMYWYRQDPGQGLRLIYYSQIVNDFQKGDIAEGYSVSREKKESFPLTVTSAQKNPTAFYLCASTPGGGYQPQHFGDGTRLSIL.